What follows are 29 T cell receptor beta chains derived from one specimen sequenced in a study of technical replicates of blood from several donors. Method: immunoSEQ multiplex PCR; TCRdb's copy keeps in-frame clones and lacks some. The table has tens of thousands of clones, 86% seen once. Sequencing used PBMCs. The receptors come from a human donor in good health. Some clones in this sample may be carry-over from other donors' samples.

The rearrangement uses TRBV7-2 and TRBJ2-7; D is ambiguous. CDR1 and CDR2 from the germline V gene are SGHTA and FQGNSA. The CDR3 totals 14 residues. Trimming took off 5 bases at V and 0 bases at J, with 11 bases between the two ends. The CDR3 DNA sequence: TGTGCCAGCAGCCTATCGCGGAGCTCCTACGAGCAGTACTTC. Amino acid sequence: CASSLSRSSYEQYF.

The DNA of the CDR3 is TGTGCCAGCAGTTTAACAGGGTCAGGGACTCAGCCCCAGCATTTT. As protein: CASSLTGSGTQPQHF. The V and J genes are TRBV27 and TRBJ1-5, with a possible D match to TRBD1 (6 bases). CDR1 is MNHEY and CDR2 is SMNVEV in the germline V gene (reference sequence). This CDR3 comprises 15 residues. The germline V and J ends were trimmed by 2 bases and 6 bases, with 14 bases remaining between them.

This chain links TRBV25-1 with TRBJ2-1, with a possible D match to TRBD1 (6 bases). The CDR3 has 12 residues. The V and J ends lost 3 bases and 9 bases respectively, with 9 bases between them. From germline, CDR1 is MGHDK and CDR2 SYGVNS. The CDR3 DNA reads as TGTGCCAGCAGTGAGGACAGAAGTGAGCAGTTCTTC. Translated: CASSEDRSEQFF.

The CDR3 loop reads CASSLMSGSQETQYF. CDR3 sequence (DNA): TGTGCCAGCAGCTTAATGAGCGGGAGCCAGGAGACCCAGTACTTC. The chain has TRBV7-2 and TRBJ2-5; 8 nucleotides line up with TRBD2. Germline CDR1 reads SGHTA; CDR2 reads FQGNSA. The CDR3 runs to 15 residues. The V segment lost 2 bases and the J segment 5 bases; nucleotides outside the gene matches: 7. The full variable domain, rest sourced from reference TRBV7-2 and TRBJ2-5, is GAGVSQSPSNKVTEKGKDVELRCDPISGHTALYWYRQSLGQGLEFLIYFQGNSAPDKSGLPSDRFSAERTGGSVSTLTIQRTQQEDSAVYLCASSLMSGSQETQYFGPGTRLLVL.

The CDR3 DNA is TGTGCCAGCAGTGAACCCGGTGGGACAGGGCACTACGAGCAGTACTTC. This gives the protein CASSEPGGTGHYEQYF. This chain connects TRBV6-1 to TRBJ2-7, with 9 positions matching TRBD1. The germline CDR1 and CDR2 sequences are MNHNS and SASEGT. The CDR3 is 16 residues long. V was clipped by 2 bases and J by 3 bases; unmatched bases: 8.

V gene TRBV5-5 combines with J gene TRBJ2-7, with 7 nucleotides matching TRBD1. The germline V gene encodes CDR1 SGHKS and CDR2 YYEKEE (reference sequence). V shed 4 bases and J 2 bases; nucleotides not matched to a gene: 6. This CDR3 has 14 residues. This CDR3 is CASSTTGDTYEQYF. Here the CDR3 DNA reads TGTGCCAGCAGCACCACAGGGGACACCTACGAGCAGTACTTC.

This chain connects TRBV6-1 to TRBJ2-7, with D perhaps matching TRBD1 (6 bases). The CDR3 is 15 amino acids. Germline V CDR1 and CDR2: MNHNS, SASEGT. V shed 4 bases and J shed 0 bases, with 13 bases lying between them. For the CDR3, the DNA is TGTGCCAGCAGTGGGGGGCCAACCTACTCCTACGAGCAGTACTTC. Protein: CASSGGPTYSYEQYF.

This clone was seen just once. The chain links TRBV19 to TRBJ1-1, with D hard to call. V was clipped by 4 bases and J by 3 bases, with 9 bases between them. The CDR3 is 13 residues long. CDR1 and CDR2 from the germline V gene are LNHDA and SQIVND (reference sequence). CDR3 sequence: CASSTTAYTEAFF. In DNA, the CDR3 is TGTGCCAGTAGTACCACTGCTTACACTGAAGCTTTCTTT.

CDR3 nucleotide sequence: TGCGCCAGCAGCTTGTCTAGCAAGTACCAAGAGACCCAGTACTTC. Protein product: CASSLSSKYQETQYF. The rearrangement links TRBV5-1 to TRBJ2-5; weak D call: TRBD2 (5 bases). CDR3 length: 15 amino acids. Germline CDR1 and CDR2: SGHRS and YFSETQ. V was clipped by 1 base and J by 0 bases, with 10 bases between them.

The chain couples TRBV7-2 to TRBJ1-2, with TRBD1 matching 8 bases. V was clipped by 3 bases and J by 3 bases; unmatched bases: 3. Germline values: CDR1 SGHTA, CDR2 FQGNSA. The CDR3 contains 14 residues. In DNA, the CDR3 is TGTGCCAGCAGCTTGGGACAGGCTGACTATGGCTACACCTTC. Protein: CASSLGQADYGYTF.

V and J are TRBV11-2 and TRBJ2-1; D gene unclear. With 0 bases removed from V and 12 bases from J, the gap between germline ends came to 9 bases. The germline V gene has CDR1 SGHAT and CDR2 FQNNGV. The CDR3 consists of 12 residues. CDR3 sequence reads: CASSLDGRGQFF. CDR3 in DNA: TGTGCCAGCAGCTTAGATGGCCGAGGGCAGTTCTTC.

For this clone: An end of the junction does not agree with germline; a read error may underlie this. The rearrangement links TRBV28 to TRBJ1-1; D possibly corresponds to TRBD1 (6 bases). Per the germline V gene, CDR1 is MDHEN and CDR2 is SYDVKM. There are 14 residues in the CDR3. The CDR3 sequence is CASSLTGTNAEAFF. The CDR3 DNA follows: TGTGCCAGCAGCTTAACAGGGACGAACGCTGAAGCTTTCTTT.

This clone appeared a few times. CDR3 in DNA: TGTGCCAGCAGCGTAGATGAGACAGGATATTCACCCCTCCACTTT. As protein: CASSVDETGYSPLHF. The rearrangement joins TRBV9 to TRBJ1-6, with a tentative D call TRBD1 (6 bases). Germline CDR1 reads SGDLS; CDR2 reads YYNGEE. The V gene lost 0 bases and the J gene lost 8 bases, with 12 bases spanning the gap. The CDR3 covers 15 residues.

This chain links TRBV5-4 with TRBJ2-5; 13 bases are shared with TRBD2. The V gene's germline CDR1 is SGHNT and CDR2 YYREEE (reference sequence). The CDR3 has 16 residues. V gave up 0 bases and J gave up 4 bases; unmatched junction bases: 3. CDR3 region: CASSLGGTSGAETQYF. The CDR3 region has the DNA TGTGCCAGCAGCTTGGGGGGGACTAGCGGGGCAGAGACCCAGTACTTC.

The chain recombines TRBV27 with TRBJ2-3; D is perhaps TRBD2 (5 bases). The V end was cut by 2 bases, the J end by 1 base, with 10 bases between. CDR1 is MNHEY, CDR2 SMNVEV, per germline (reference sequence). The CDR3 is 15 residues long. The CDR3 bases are TGTGCCAGCAGTTTAATAGGGAGTGGCACAGATACGCAGTATTTT. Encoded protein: CASSLIGSGTDTQYF.

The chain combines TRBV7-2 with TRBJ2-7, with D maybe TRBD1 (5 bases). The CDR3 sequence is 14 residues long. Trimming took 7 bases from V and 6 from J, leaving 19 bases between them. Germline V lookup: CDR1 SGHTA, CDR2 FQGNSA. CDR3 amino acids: CASTDPRVGSEQYF. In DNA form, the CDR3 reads TGTGCCAGCACGGATCCCAGGGTTGGTTCCGAGCAGTACTTC.

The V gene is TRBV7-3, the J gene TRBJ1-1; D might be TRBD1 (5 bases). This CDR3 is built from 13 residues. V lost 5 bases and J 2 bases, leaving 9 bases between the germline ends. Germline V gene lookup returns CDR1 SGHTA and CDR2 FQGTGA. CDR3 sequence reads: CASSTGPNTEAFF. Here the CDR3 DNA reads TGTGCCAGCAGCACAGGACCAAACACTGAAGCTTTCTTT.

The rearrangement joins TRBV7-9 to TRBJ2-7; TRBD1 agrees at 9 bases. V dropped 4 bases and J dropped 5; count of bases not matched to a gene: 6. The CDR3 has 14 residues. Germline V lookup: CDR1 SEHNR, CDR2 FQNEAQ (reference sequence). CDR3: CASSSRDRAHEQYF. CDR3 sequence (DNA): TGTGCCAGCAGCTCCCGGGACAGGGCTCACGAGCAGTACTTC.

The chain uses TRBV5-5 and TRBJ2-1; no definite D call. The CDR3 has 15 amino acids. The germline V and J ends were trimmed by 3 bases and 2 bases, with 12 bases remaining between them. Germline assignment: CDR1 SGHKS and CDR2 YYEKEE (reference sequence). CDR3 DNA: TGTGCCAGCAGCTCGGCGGAGAGGACCTACAATGAGCAGTTCTTC. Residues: CASSSAERTYNEQFF.

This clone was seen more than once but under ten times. This CDR3 is CASSLYGDSSYEQYF. CDR3 sequence (DNA): TGTGCCAGCAGCTTGTACGGGGATTCATCCTACGAGCAGTACTTC. This chain links TRBV5-4 with TRBJ2-7; tentatively, D is TRBD2 (5 bases). V lost 1 base and J 1 base, leaving 12 bases between the germline ends. The CDR3 is made up of 15 amino acids. Germline values: CDR1 SGHNT, CDR2 YYREEE (reference sequence).

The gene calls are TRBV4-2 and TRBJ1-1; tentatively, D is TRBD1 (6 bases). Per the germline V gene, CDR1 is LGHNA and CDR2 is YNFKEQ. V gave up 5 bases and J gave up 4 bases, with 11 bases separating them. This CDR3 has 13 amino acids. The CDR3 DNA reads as TGTGCCAGCAGCTGGGGAGGGGGCACTGAAGCTTTCTTT. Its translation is CASSWGGGTEAFF.

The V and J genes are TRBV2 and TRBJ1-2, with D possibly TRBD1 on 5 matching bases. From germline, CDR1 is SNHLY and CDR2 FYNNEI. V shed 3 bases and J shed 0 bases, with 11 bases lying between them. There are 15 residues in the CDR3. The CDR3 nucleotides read TGTGCCAGCAGTGATGAAGCGACAGCTAACTATGGCTACACCTTC. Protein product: CASSDEATANYGYTF.

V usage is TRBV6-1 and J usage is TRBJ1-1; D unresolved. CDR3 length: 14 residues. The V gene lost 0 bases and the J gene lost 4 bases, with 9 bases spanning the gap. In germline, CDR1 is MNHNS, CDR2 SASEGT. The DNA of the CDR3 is TGTGCCAGCAGTGAAGCAGGAGGGATCACTGAAGCTTTCTTT. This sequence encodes CASSEAGGITEAFF.

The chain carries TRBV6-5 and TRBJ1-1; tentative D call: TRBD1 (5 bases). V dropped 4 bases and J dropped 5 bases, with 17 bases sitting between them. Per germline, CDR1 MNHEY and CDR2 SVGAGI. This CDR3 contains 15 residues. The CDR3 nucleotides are TGTGCCAGCAGTTTCAGGGAGGGGTTTAGGACTGAAGCTTTCTTT. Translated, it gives CASSFREGFRTEAFF.

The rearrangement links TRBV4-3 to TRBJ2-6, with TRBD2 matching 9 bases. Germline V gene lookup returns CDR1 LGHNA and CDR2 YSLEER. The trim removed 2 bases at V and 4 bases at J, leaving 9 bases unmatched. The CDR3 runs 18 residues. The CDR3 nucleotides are TGCGCCAGCAGCCAAACGACTAGCGGAAGACCGGGGGCCAACGTCCTGACTTTC. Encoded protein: CASSQTTSGRPGANVLTF.

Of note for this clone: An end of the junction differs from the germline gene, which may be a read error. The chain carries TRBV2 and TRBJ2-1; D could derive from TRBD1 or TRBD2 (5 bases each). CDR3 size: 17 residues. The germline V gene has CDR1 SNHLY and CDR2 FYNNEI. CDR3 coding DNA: TGTGCCAGCAGCGAAGGACACCTAGCCCCGGGGTTCGATGAGCAGTTCTTC. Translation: CASSEGHLAPGFDEQFF.

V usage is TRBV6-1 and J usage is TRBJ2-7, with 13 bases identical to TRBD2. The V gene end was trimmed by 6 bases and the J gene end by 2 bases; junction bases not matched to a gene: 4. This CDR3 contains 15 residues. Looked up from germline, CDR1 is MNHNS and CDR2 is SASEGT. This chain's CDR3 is CASSGGTSGTYEQYF. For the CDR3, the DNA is TGTGCCAGCAGCGGGGGGACTAGCGGGACCTACGAGCAGTACTTC.

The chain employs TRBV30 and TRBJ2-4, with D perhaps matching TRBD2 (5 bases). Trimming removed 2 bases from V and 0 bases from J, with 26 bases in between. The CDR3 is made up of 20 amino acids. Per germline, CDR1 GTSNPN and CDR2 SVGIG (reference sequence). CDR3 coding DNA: TGTGCCTGGAGTAACACCAATCAGCGGAAGGCCACACTAGCCAAAAACATTCAGTACTTC. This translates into CAWSNTNQRKATLAKNIQYF.

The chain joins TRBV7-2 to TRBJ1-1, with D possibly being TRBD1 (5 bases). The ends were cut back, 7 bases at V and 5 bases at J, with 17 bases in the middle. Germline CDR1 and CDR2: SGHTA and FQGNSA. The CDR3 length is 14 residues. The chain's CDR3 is CASTRRGSATEAFF. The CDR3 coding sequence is TGTGCCAGCACCAGAAGGGGCTCCGCGACTGAAGCTTTCTTT.